One sample yielded the 30 T cell receptor beta chains listed below, sequenced in a study of T cell responses to AZD1222 COVID-19 vaccine (dated by TCRdb to the early 2020s). The intended sense of this specimen's time point label: about 28 days (+/-7) after the second vaccine dose. The library was produced with the immunoSEQ multiplex PCR assay. TCRdb obtained this table from immuneACCESS and retained in-frame rearrangements with V and J assigned. These tables miss some clones; where compared with another copy, unresolved V genes account for less than half of the shortfall, and the remainder is unexplained. Across this sample there are fewer than 90,000 clones, with about 93% seen only once. Roughly 10% of the sample rests with the top ten. The sample here was peripheral blood, taken 28 days after the second AZD1222 dose. The receptors were gathered from an adult who received the AZD1222 COVID-19 vaccine.

The genes are TRBV5-1 and TRBJ1-3; perhaps TRBD1 as D (5 bases). The CDR3 is made up of 14 amino acids. Trimming stripped 2 bases from V and 0 bases from J, with 6 bases between. CDR1 is SGHRS and CDR2 is YFSETQ in the germline V gene. CDR3 sequence (DNA): TGCGCCAGCAGCTTCGGGGGCTCTGGAAACACCATATATTTT. Translated, it gives CASSFGGSGNTIYF.

A single count supports this clone. The chain employs TRBV28 and TRBJ2-7; TRBD2 matches 14 bases. This CDR3 contains 16 residues. The V gene end was trimmed by 4 bases and the J gene end by 5 bases; junction bases not matched to a gene: 7. Germline-derived CDR1 and CDR2 are MDHEN and SYDVKM. The DNA of the CDR3 is TGTGCCAGCAGTTCCCCGGGACTAGCGGGAGCAGACGAGCAGTACTTC. Its protein is CASSSPGLAGADEQYF.

The chain couples TRBV7-2 to TRBJ1-2; weak D call: TRBD1 (6 bases). Trimming pared 5 bases from V and 4 bases from J, leaving 17 bases between. Per the germline V gene, CDR1 is SGHTA and CDR2 is FQGNSA. This CDR3 comprises 15 residues. The CDR3 nucleotides read TGTGCCAGCAGCAAGGGACATACAGGGATCTATGGCTACACCTTC. Encoded protein: CASSKGHTGIYGYTF.

This sequence joins TRBV7-2 and TRBJ2-3; D is ambiguous. Germline lookup yields CDR1 SGHTA and CDR2 FQGNSA. This CDR3 is built from 14 residues. The ends were cut back, 2 bases at V and 6 bases at J, with 12 bases in the middle. The CDR3 sequence: CASSLRLVMDTQYF. CDR3 nucleotides: TGTGCCAGCAGCTTACGCCTAGTGATGGATACGCAGTATTTT.

The chain carries TRBV15 and TRBJ1-1, with D unclear. Per the germline V gene, CDR1 is LNHNV and CDR2 is YYDKDF (reference sequence). The V and J ends lost 5 bases and 0 bases respectively, with 7 bases between them. CDR3 length: 13 residues. The CDR3 nucleotides read TGTGCCACCAGCCTGATGGTGAACACTGAAGCTTTCTTT. Translated, it gives CATSLMVNTEAFF.

Here the CDR3 DNA reads TGTGCCTGGAGTGTAAGGGAAGGGGGTCAGCCCCAGCATTTT. Protein sequence: CAWSVREGGQPQHF. The chain links TRBV30 to TRBJ1-5; a possible D gene is TRBD1 (6 bases). V lost 0 bases and J lost 6, with 12 bases in between. CDR1 GTSNPN and CDR2 SVGIG come from the germline V gene (reference sequence). This CDR3 contains 14 residues.

The gene calls are TRBV2 and TRBJ1-1, with D tentatively TRBD1 (5 bases). The CDR3 is 13 amino acids. The V gene lost 6 bases and the J gene lost 0 bases, with 8 bases spanning the gap. Germline assignment: CDR1 SNHLY and CDR2 FYNNEI. CDR3 amino acids: CASRDTLNTEAFF. Written as DNA, the CDR3 is TGTGCCAGCAGGGACACCTTGAACACTGAAGCTTTCTTT.

This clone has a single count. The CDR3 coding sequence is TGCAGCGCCGCCCGGAGTCTAGCGGGAGGGCCGATGTGGGAGCAGTACTTC. Encoded protein: CSAARSLAGGPMWEQYF. This sequence joins TRBV29-1 and TRBJ2-7; 12 bases agree with TRBD2. Trimming cost V 7 bases and J 7 bases; bases outside gene matches: 20. There are 17 residues in the CDR3. Germline CDR1 and CDR2: SQVTM and ANQGSEA.

V usage is TRBV2 and J usage is TRBJ1-2; 7 nucleotides line up with TRBD1. The germline V gene encodes CDR1 SNHLY and CDR2 FYNNEI. This CDR3 comprises 15 residues. V lost 0 bases to trimming and J lost 8 bases; unmatched junction nucleotides: 9. The CDR3 reads CASSEADRRTTGYTF. The CDR3 DNA reads as TGTGCCAGCAGTGAAGCGGACAGGCGCACGACCGGCTACACCTTC. The full variable domain, with the rest looked up from reference TRBV2 and TRBJ1-2, is EPEVTQTPSHQVTQMGQEVILRCVPISNHLYFYWYRQILGQKVEFLVSFYNNEISEKSEIFDDQFSVERPDGSNFTLKIRSTKLEDSAMYFCASSEADRRTTGYTFGSGTRLTVV.

The chain has TRBV5-1 and TRBJ2-3; 9 bases map to TRBD1. This CDR3 is 15 amino acids long. The germline V gene has CDR1 SGHRS and CDR2 YFSETQ. The V segment lost 5 bases and the J segment 3 bases; nucleotides outside the gene matches: 7. The CDR3 DNA is TGCGCCAGCAGGTTGACAGGGGGGTTTACAGATACGCAGTATTTT. Residues: CASRLTGGFTDTQYF.

The rearrangement links TRBV29-1 to TRBJ1-1; the D is unclear. This CDR3 spans 12 amino acids. Between the trimmed V and J ends, which lost 0 bases and 11 bases, there was a span of 13 bases. Looked up from germline, CDR1 is SQVTM and CDR2 is ANQGSEA. The CDR3 region has the DNA TGCAGCGTTGAAGATCGAGGATATAGGGCTTTCTTT. Translated: CSVEDRGYRAFF.

This clone was picked up a small number of times. J is TRBJ1-5 and V is TRBV7-8; TRBD1 matches at 10 bases. V shed 6 bases, J shed 0 bases, and the junction held 8 bases outside the gene matches. Germline loops: CDR1 SGHVS, CDR2 FQNEAQ. There are 17 residues in the CDR3. CDR3 coding DNA: TGTGCCAGCAGGGTGGGACAGGGGCTAAATAGCAATCAGCCCCAGCATTTT. It yields the protein CASRVGQGLNSNQPQHF.

The chain employs TRBV27 and TRBJ2-1; 7 bases align to TRBD1. With 0 bases clipped from V and 5 bases from J, the junction kept 10 bases outside the gene matches. The CDR3 extends over 17 amino acids. From germline, CDR1 is MNHEY and CDR2 SMNVEV (reference sequence). The DNA for the CDR3 is TGTGCCAGCAGTTTATCCCGTCGGCAGGGGGTTCACAATGAGCAGTTCTTC. As protein: CASSLSRRQGVHNEQFF.

This clone was detected a few times. V gene TRBV29-1 combines with J gene TRBJ2-7; D not resolved. This CDR3 is 12 amino acids long. The germline V and J ends were trimmed by 6 bases and 0 bases, with 9 bases remaining between them. CDR1 is SQVTM and CDR2 is ANQGSEA in the germline V gene. The CDR3 reads CSVATGSYEQYF. The CDR3 DNA is TGCAGCGTCGCGACGGGCTCCTACGAGCAGTACTTC.

The genes are TRBV15 and TRBJ1-1; D gene unclear. Germline CDR1 LNHNV, CDR2 YYDKDF (reference sequence). Trimming removed 0 bases from V and 1 base from J, with 9 bases in between. The CDR3 sequence is 15 residues long. The DNA for the CDR3 is TGTGCCACCAGCAGAGATATAGGGCCGAACACTGAAGCTTTCTTT. Its translation: CATSRDIGPNTEAFF.

As to this clone: Other DNA sequences in this specimen translate into the identical CDR3. The chain is built from TRBV5-1 and TRBJ1-1; D is perhaps TRBD1 (5 bases). The CDR3 totals 15 residues. V was cut by 1 base and J by 4 bases, with 14 bases left in between. Germline CDR1 is SGHRS and CDR2 is YFSETQ. This chain's CDR3 is CASSLIPQGGTEAFF. CDR3 DNA sequence: TGCGCCAGCAGCTTGATTCCTCAGGGCGGCACTGAAGCTTTCTTT.

This sequence joins TRBV4-2 and TRBJ1-2; 7 nucleotides align to TRBD1. The CDR3 loop spans 14 amino acids. V lost 3 bases to trimming and J lost 4 bases; unmatched junction nucleotides: 5. Germline CDR1 and CDR2: LGHNA and YNFKEQ. The CDR3 reads CASSQFGTVYGYTF. DNA for the CDR3: TGTGCCAGCAGCCAGTTCGGGACAGTCTATGGCTACACCTTC.

The gene calls are TRBV4-1 and TRBJ2-4; the D is unclear. Between the trimmed V and J ends, which lost 3 bases and 2 bases, there was a span of 20 bases. The CDR3 totals 18 residues. CDR1 and CDR2 (germline): MGHRA, YSYEKL. CDR3 nucleotide sequence: TGCGCCAGCAGCCAGGCCGTTTTGGGAATTAGATCCAAAAACATTCAGTACTTC. It codes for CASSQAVLGIRSKNIQYF.

The CDR3 bases are TGCAGTGCTAGAAAAAATGAAAAACTGTTTTTT. Translated, it gives CSARKNEKLFF. The chain uses TRBV20-1 and TRBJ1-4, with D unresolved. The CDR3 sequence is 11 residues long. The germline gives CDR1 DFQATT, CDR2 SNEGSKA (reference sequence). V lost 2 bases and J lost 5, with 3 bases in between.

CDR3 in DNA: TGTGCCAGCAGGCAGGGTAATCAGCCCCAGCATTTT. It yields the protein CASRQGNQPQHF. The chain links TRBV12-3 or TRBV12-4 to TRBJ1-5, with a possible D match to TRBD1 (5 bases). The CDR3 is made up of 12 amino acids. Trimming removed 6 bases at V and 4 bases at J, with 7 bases between.

The chain is built from TRBV10-2 and TRBJ1-4, with D possibly TRBD1 on 5 matching bases. The CDR3 covers 15 residues. Between the trimmed V and J ends, which lost 2 bases and 10 bases, there was a span of 17 bases. The germline gives CDR1 WSHSY, CDR2 SAAADI. The DNA for the CDR3 is TGCGCCAGCAGTGAGCCAGGGAGTCGCGACGGAAAACTGTTTTTT. Encoded protein: CASSEPGSRDGKLFF.

V usage is TRBV30 and J usage is TRBJ1-1; D may be TRBD1 (5 bases). V was trimmed by 2 bases and J by 4 bases, leaving 14 bases between them. The length of the CDR3 is 14 residues. CDR1 and CDR2 (germline): GTSNPN, SVGIG (reference sequence). This chain's CDR3 is CAWSMPGRATEAFF. CDR3 nucleotide sequence: TGTGCCTGGAGTATGCCAGGGAGAGCCACTGAAGCTTTCTTT.

V gene TRBV28 combines with J gene TRBJ1-1; D gene ambiguous. Trimming stripped 5 bases from V and 1 base from J, with 14 bases between. This CDR3 is built from 15 residues. The germline V gene encodes CDR1 MDHEN and CDR2 SYDVKM. The DNA of the CDR3 is TGTGCCAGCAGTCTCCTCGTGGAAGGGAACACTGAAGCTTTCTTT. It codes for CASSLLVEGNTEAFF.

This clone was seen just once. This chain links TRBV6-4 with TRBJ2-5, with D maybe TRBD1 (6 bases). Trimming stripped 8 bases from V and 0 bases from J, with 10 bases between. Looked up from germline, CDR1 is MRHNA and CDR2 is SNTAGT. The CDR3 totals 13 residues. The chain's CDR3 is CASARQDQETQYF. CDR3 sequence (DNA): TGTGCCAGCGCCCGACAGGACCAAGAGACCCAGTACTTC.

The V and J genes are TRBV15 and TRBJ2-2, with 12 bases fitting TRBD2. The trim removed 3 bases at V and 4 bases at J, leaving 6 bases unmatched. Germline V gives CDR1 LNHNV, CDR2 YYDKDF (reference sequence). The CDR3 is made up of 17 amino acids. CDR3 loop: CATSSPSGGARTGELFF. DNA for the CDR3: TGTGCCACCAGCAGTCCTAGCGGGGGGGCGCGCACCGGGGAGCTGTTTTTT.

This rearrangement joins TRBV28 to TRBJ2-3, with D unclear. Germline assignment: CDR1 MDHEN and CDR2 SYDVKM. V was pared by 1 base and J by 6 bases, with 2 bases between. This CDR3 spans 11 amino acids. CDR3 sequence (DNA): TGTGCCAGCAGTTTATTCGATACGCAGTATTTT. Protein sequence: CASSLFDTQYF.

The chain carries TRBV7-8 and TRBJ2-1; 12 bases are shared with TRBD2. The ends lost 7 bases at V and 7 bases at J; junction bases unmatched: 11. This CDR3 region has 16 residues. Germline-derived CDR1 and CDR2 are SGHVS and FQNEAQ. CDR3 sequence reads: CASILAGGRGGNEQFF. The DNA of the CDR3 is TGTGCCAGCATCCTAGCGGGGGGGCGCGGAGGGAATGAGCAGTTCTTC.

This clone was detected only a few times. The V and J genes are TRBV30 and TRBJ2-1; the match to TRBD1 covers 8 bases. The V gene end was trimmed by 0 bases and the J gene end by 12 bases; junction bases not matched to a gene: 10. Per the germline V gene, CDR1 is GTSNPN and CDR2 is SVGIG (reference sequence). The CDR3 has 14 residues. The CDR3 reads CAWSVLDTGGPQFF. The CDR3 nucleotides are TGTGCCTGGAGTGTACTAGATACAGGGGGTCCGCAGTTCTTC.

The rearrangement links TRBV29-1 to TRBJ2-1; the D gene is possibly TRBD1 (5 bases). The CDR3 consists of 13 residues. V was clipped by 8 bases and J by 7 bases, with 18 bases between them. The V gene's germline CDR1 is SQVTM and CDR2 ANQGSEA. The CDR3 DNA reads TGCAGCACAAGAGCCACCCAGGGTAATGAGCAGTTCTTC. Its protein product is CSTRATQGNEQFF.

V and J are TRBV28 and TRBJ2-7; 9 positions agree with TRBD2. V was pared by 3 bases and J by 1 base, with 4 bases of the junction left unmatched. Per germline, CDR1 MDHEN and CDR2 SYDVKM. The CDR3 length is 15 residues. CDR3 in DNA: TGTGCCAGCAGTTTTTCTAGCGGGATTTCCTACGAGCAGTACTTC. This gives the protein CASSFSSGISYEQYF.